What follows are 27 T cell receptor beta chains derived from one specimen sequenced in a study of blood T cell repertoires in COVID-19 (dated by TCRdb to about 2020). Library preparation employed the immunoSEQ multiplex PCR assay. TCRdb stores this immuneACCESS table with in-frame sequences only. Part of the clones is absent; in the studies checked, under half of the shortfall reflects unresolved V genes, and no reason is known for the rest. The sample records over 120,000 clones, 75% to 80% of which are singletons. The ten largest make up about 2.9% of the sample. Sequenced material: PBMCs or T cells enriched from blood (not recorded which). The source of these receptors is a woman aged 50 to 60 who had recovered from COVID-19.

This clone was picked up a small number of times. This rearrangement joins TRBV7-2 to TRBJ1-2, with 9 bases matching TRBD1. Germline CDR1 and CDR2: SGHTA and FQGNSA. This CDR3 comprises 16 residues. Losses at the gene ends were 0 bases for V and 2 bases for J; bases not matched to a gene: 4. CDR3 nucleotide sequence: TGTGCCAGCAGCTTAGCGACAGGGGGAGCGAACTATGGCTACACCTTC. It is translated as CASSLATGGANYGYTF. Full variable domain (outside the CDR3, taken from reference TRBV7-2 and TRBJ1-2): GAGVSQSPSNKVTEKGKDVELRCDPISGHTALYWYRQSLGQGLEFLIYFQGNSAPDKSGLPSDRFSAERTGGSVSTLTIQRTQQEDSAVYLCASSLATGGANYGYTFGSGTRLTVV.

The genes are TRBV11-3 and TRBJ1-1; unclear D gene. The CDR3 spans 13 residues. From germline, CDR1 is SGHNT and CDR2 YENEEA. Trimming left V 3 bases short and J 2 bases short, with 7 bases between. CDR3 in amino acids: CASSLGSNTEAFF. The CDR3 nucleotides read TGTGCCAGCAGCTTGGGCAGCAACACTGAAGCTTTCTTT.

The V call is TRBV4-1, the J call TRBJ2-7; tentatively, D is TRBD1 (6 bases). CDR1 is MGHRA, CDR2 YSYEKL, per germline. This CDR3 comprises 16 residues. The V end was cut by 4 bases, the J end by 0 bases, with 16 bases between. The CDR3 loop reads CASSREPGTYSYEQYF. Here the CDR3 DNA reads TGCGCCAGCAGCCGAGAACCCGGGACATACTCCTACGAGCAGTACTTC.

This CDR3 reads CASSFEGTSSYEQYF. The CDR3 DNA reads TGTGCCAGCAGTTTCGAGGGCACGAGCTCCTACGAGCAGTACTTC. The chain carries TRBV28 and TRBJ2-7, with a tentative D call TRBD2 (5 bases). Looked up from germline, CDR1 is MDHEN and CDR2 is SYDVKM. V was trimmed by 3 bases and J by 0 bases, leaving 12 bases between them. The CDR3 is 15 amino acids.

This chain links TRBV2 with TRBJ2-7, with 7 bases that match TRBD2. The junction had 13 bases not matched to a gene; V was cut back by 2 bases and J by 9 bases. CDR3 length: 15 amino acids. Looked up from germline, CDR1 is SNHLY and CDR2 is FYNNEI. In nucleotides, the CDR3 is TGTGCCAGCAGTGAATCGAGCGGGATTGGCCGCGCGCAGTACTTC. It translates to CASSESSGIGRAQYF.

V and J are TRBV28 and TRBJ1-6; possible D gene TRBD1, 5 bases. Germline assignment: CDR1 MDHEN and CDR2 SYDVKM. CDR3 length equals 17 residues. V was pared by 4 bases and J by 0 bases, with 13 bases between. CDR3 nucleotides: TGTGCCAGCAGTTCTCCGCCAGGGCGCTCCTATAATTCACCCCTCCACTTT. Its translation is CASSSPPGRSYNSPLHF. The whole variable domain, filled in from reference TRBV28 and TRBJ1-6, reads DVKVTQSSRYLVKRTGEKVFLECVQDMDHENMFWYRQDPGLGLRLIYFSYDVKMKEKGDIPEGYSVSREKKERFSLILESASTNQTSMYLCASSSPPGRSYNSPLHFGNGTRLTVT.

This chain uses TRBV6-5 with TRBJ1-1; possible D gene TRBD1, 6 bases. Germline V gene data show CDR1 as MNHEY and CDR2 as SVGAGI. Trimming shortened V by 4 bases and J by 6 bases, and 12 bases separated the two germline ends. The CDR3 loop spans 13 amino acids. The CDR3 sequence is CASSLRGAAEAFF. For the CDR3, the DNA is TGTGCCAGCAGTTTGCGGGGGGCGGCTGAAGCTTTCTTT.

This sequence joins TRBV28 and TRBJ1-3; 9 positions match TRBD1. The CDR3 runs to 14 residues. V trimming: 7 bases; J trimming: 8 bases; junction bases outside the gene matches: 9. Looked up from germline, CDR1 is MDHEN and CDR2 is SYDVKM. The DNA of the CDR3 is TGTGCCAGCACCGCTTGGGACAGGGTGCACACCATATATTTT. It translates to CASTAWDRVHTIYF. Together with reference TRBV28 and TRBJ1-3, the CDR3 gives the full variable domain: DVKVTQSSRYLVKRTGEKVFLECVQDMDHENMFWYRQDPGLGLRLIYFSYDVKMKEKGDIPEGYSVSREKKERFSLILESASTNQTSMYLCASTAWDRVHTIYFGEGSWLTVV.

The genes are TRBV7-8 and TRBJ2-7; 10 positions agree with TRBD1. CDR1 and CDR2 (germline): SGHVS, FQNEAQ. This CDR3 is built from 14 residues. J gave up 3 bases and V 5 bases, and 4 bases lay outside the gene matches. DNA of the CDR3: TGTGCCAGCAGCCGACAGGGGGCTAGCTACGAGCAGTACTTC. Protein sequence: CASSRQGASYEQYF.

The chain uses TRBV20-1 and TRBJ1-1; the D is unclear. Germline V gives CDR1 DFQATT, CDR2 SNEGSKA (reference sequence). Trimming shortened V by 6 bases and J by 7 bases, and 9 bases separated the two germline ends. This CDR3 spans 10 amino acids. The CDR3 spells CSAAKVEAFF. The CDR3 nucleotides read TGCAGTGCCGCTAAAGTTGAAGCTTTCTTT.

In nucleotides, the CDR3 is TGTGCCTGGCGGGGGTGGCAGCTGAACACTGAAGCTTTCTTT. This encodes CAWRGWQLNTEAFF. The chain combines TRBV30 with TRBJ1-1; D might be TRBD1 (5 bases). The CDR3 runs to 14 residues. The germline V gene encodes CDR1 GTSNPN and CDR2 SVGIG (reference sequence). V was trimmed by 5 bases and J by 0 bases, leaving 13 bases between them.

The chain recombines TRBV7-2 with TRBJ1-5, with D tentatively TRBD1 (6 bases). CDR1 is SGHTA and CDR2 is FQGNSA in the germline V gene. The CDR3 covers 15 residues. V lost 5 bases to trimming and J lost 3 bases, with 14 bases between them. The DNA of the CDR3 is TGTGCCAGCAGCACACAGGGTTCTCCCAATCAGCCCCAGCATTTT. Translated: CASSTQGSPNQPQHF. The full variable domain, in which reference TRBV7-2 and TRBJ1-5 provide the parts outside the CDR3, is GAGVSQSPSNKVTEKGKDVELRCDPISGHTALYWYRQSLGQGLEFLIYFQGNSAPDKSGLPSDRFSAERTGGSVSTLTIQRTQQEDSAVYLCASSTQGSPNQPQHFGDGTRLSIL.

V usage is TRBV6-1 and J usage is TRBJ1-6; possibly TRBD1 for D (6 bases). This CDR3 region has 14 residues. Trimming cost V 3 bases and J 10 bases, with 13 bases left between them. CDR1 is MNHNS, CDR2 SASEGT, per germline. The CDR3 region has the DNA TGTGCCAGCAGTGAGGCGGCCAGGGGATCACCCCTCCACTTT. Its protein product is CASSEAARGSPLHF.

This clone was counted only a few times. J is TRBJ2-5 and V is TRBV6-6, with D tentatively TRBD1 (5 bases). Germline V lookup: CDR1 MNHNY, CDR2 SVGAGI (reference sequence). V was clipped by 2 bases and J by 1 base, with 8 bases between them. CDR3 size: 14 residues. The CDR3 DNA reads TGTGCCAGCAGTTACCGACAGTCCCAAGAGACCCAGTACTTC. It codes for CASSYRQSQETQYF.

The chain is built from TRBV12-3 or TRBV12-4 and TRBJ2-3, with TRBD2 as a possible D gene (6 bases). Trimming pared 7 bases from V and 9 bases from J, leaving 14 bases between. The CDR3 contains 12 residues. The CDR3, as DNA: TGTGCCAGCAATACCCGGCGGGGCACGCAGTATTTT. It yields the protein CASNTRRGTQYF.

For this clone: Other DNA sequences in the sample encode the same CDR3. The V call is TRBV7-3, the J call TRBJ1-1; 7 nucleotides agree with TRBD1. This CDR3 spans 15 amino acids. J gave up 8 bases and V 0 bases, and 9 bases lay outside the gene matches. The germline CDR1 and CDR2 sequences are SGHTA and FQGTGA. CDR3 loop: CASSLTGTANTEAFF. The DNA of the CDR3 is TGTGCCAGCAGCTTAACCGGGACAGCGAATACGGAAGCTTTCTTT.

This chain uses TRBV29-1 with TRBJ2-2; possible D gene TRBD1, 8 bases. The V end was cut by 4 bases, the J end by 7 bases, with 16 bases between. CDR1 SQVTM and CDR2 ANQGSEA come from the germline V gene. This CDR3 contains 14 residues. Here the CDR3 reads CSVGTGRVNGELFF. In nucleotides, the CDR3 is TGCAGCGTTGGGACAGGGAGGGTCAACGGGGAGCTGTTTTTT.

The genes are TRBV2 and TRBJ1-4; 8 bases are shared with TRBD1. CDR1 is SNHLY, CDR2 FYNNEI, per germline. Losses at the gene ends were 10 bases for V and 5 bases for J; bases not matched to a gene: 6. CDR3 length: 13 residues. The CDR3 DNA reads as TGTGCCATCGACAGGGGCGGCAATGAAAAACTGTTTTTT. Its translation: CAIDRGGNEKLFF.

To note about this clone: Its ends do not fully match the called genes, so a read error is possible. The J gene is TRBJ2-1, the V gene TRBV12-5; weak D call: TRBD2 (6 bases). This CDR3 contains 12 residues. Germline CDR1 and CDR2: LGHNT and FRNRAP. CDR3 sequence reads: CANGREVGEQFF. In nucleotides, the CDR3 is TGTGCTAATGGTAGGGAGGTCGGTGAGCAGTTCTTC.

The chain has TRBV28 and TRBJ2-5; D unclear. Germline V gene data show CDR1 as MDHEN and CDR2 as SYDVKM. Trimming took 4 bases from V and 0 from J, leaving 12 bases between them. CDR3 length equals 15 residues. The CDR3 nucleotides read TGTGCCAGCAGTTCCGGCGGAACGTACCAAGAGACCCAGTACTTC. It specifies CASSSGGTYQETQYF.

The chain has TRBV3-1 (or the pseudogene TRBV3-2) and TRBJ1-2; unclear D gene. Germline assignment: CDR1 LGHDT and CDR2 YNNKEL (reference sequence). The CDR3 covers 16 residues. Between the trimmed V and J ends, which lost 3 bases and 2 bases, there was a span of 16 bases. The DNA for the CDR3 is TGTGCCAGCAGCCATCGCGCTATGGCGGAAAACTATGGCTACACCTTC. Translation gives CASSHRAMAENYGYTF.

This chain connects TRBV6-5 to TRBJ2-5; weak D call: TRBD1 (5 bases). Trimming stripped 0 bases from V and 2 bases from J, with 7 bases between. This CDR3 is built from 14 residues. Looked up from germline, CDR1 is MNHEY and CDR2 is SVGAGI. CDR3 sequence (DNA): TGTGCCAGCAGTTACTCTTCAGGGCAAGAGACCCAGTACTTC. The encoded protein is CASSYSSGQETQYF.

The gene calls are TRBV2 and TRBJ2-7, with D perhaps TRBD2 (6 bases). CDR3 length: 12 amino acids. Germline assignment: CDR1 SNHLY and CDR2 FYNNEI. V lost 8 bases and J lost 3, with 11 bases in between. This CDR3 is CASGGSYYEQYF. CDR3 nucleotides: TGTGCCAGCGGGGGGTCGTACTACGAGCAGTACTTC. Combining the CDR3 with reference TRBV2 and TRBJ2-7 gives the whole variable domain EPEVTQTPSHQVTQMGQEVILRCVPISNHLYFYWYRQILGQKVEFLVSFYNNEISEKSEIFDDQFSVERPDGSNFTLKIRSTKLEDSAMYFCASGGSYYEQYFGPGTRLTVT.

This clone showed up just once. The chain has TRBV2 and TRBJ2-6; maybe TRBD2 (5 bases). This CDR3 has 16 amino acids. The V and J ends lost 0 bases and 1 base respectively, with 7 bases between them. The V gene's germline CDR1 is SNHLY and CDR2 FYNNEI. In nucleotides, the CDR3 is TGTGCCAGCAGTGAAGCGGGGAGTTCTGGGGCCAACGTCCTGACTTTC. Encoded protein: CASSEAGSSGANVLTF.

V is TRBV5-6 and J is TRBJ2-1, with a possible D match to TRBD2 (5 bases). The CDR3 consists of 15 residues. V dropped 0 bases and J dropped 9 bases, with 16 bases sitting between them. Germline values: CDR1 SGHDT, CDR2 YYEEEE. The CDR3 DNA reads TGTGCCAGCAGCTTGGCCGGGAACCCCTCTGGTGAGCAGTTCTTC. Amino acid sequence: CASSLAGNPSGEQFF.

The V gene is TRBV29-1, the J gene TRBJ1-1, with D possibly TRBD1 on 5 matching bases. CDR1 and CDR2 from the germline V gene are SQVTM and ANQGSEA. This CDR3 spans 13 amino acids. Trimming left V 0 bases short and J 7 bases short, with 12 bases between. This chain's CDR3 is CSVEEAWGGEAFF. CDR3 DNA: TGCAGCGTTGAAGAGGCTTGGGGGGGTGAAGCTTTCTTT. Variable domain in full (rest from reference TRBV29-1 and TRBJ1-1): SAVISQKPSRDICQRGTSLTIQCQVDSQVTMMFWYRQQPGQSLTLIATANQGSEATYESGFVIDKFPISRPNLTFSTLTVSNMSPEDSSIYLCSVEEAWGGEAFFGQGTRLTVV.

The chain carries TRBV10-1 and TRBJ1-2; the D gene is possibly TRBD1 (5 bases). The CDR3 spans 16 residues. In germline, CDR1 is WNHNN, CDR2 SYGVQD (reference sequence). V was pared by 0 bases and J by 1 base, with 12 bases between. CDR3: CASSESGATVNYGYTF. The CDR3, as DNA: TGCGCCAGCAGTGAGTCAGGGGCGACAGTTAACTATGGCTACACCTTC.